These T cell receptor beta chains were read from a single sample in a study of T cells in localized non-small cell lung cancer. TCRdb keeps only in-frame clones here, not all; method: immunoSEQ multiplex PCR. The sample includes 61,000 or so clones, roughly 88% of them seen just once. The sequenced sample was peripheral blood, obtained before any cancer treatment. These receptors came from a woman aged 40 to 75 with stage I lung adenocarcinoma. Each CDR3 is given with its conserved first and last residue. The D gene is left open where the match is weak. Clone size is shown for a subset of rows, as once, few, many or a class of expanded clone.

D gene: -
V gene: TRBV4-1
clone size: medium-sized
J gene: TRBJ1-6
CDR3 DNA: TGCGCCAGCAGCCACACTCCGGGCGAAAATTCACCCCTCCACTTT
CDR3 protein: CASSHTPGENSPLHF

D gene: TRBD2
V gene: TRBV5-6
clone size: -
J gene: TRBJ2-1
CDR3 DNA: TGTGCCAGCCTCGGGGTGCGGGGGGGCCTATACAATGAGCAGTTCTTC
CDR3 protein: CASLGVRGGLYNEQFF

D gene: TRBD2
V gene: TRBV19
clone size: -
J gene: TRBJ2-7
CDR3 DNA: TGTGCCAGTAGGAGGGGTAGCGGGGGGACCTACGAGCAGTACTTC
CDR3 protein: CASRRGSGGTYEQYF

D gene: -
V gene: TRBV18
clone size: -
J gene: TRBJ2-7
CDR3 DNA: TGTGCCAGCTCACTACCTCTCCGTCCCGAGCAGTACTTC
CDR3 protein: CASSLPLRPEQYF

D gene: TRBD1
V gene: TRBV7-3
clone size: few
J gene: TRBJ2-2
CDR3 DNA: TGTGCCAGCAGCTTCACAGGGGTCACCGGGGAGCTGTTTTTT
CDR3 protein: CASSFTGVTGELFF

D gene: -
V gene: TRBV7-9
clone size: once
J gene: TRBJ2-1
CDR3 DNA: TGTGCCAGCAGCTTAGAGGACAATGAGCAGTTCTTC
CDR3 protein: CASSLEDNEQFF

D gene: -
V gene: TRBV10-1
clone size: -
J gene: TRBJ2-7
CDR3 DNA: TGCGCCAGCAGTGAGTCGACGGGTGGAGACGAGCAGTACTTC
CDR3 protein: CASSESTGGDEQYF

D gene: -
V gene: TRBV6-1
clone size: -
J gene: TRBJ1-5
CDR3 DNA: TGTGCCAGCAGTGACTATCAGCCCCAGCATTTT
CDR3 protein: CASSDYQPQHF

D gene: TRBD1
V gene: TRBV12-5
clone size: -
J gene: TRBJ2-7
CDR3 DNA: TGTGCTAGTGGCCGTAGCGCCGGGACAGGGGCGCTCCTAACTACCTCCTACGAGCAGTACTTC
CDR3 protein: CASGRSAGTGALLTTSYEQYF

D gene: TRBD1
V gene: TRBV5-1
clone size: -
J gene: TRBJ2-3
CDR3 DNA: TGCGCCAGCAGCTTAAGGGACAGGGGAACAGATACGCAGTATTTT
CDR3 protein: CASSLRDRGTDTQYF

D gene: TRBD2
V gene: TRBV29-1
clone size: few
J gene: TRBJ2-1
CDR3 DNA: TGCAGCGCAACACCTAGCGGGGGAGCCTACAATGAGCAGTTCTTC
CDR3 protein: CSATPSGGAYNEQFF

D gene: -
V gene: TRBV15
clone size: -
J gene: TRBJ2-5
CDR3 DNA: TGTGCCACCTCGCGGACGGTACAAGAGACCCAGTACTTC
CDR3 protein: CATSRTVQETQYF

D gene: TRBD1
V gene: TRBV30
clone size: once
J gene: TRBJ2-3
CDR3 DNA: TGTGCCTGGAGTGTACACCAGCAGGGGGCCGGATTTTATACGCAGTATTTT
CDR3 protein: CAWSVHQQGAGFYTQYF

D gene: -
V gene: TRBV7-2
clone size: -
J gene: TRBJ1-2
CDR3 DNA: TGTGCCAGCAACAACCTCCCGGGGGGGCTGGGCTACACCTTC
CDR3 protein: CASNNLPGGLGYTF

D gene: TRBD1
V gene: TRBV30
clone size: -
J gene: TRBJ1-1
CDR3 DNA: TGTGCCTGGAGTGTCCGACAGGGACGCACTGAAGCTTTCTTT
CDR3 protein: CAWSVRQGRTEAFF

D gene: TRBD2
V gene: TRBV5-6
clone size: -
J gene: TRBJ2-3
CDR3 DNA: TGTGCCAGCAGCTTGAGCGGGGGGCGGGGAGATACGCAGTATTTT
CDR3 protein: CASSLSGGRGDTQYF

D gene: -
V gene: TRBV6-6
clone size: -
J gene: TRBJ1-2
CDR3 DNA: TGTGCCAGCAGTCAAACAGGGAGTCCTAACTATGGCTACACCTTC
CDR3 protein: CASSQTGSPNYGYTF